Each of the 26 T cell receptor beta chains below was sequenced from the same sample in a study of blood T cell repertoires in COVID-19. The method was immunoSEQ multiplex PCR; TCRdb's version includes in-frame clones alone and lacks a portion of them. Among several thousand clones, roughly 88% were seen once, and the ten largest hold under 10%. The sample comprised peripheral blood. These receptors all stem from a human donor with active COVID-19. The donor label of this sample is uncertain.

The chain combines TRBV6-2 or TRBV6-3 with TRBJ1-2; 7 bases align to TRBD1. This CDR3 contains 16 residues. J was trimmed by 8 bases and V by 0 bases; bases with no gene match: 12. Germline loops: CDR1 MNHEY, CDR2 SVGEGT. CDR3 loop: CASSYSQGGAQRGYTF. The CDR3 bases are TGTGCCAGCAGTTACTCTCAAGGGGGCGCGCAAAGGGGCTACACCTTC.

The chain recombines TRBV24-1 with TRBJ2-5; 9 bases are a match to TRBD2. The CDR3 has 16 amino acids. Unmatched junction bases numbered 5, after V lost 4 bases and J lost 0 bases. Per the germline V gene, CDR1 is KGHDR and CDR2 is SFDVKD. The CDR3 loop reads CATSERLAEYQETQYF. The CDR3, as DNA: TGTGCCACCAGTGAACGACTAGCGGAATACCAAGAGACCCAGTACTTC.

This rearrangement joins TRBV27 to TRBJ1-3, with TRBD1 as a possible D gene (5 bases). V was trimmed by 4 bases and J by 7 bases, leaving 23 bases between them. In germline, CDR1 is MNHEY, CDR2 SMNVEV (reference sequence). The CDR3 spans 17 residues. The DNA for the CDR3 is TGTGCCAGCAGTTCCATATCGGGTACCGGGGGGTCTAACACCATATATTTT. Amino acid sequence: CASSSISGTGGSNTIYF.

This rearrangement joins TRBV5-1 to TRBJ2-7, with no clear D. With 1 base removed from V and 4 bases from J, the gap between germline ends came to 6 bases. The germline V gene encodes CDR1 SGHRS and CDR2 YFSETQ. The CDR3 spans 12 residues. The CDR3 sequence: CASSLSTYEQYF. The CDR3 DNA reads as TGCGCCAGCAGCTTGAGTACTTACGAGCAGTACTTC. The entire variable domain, with the rest obtained from reference TRBV5-1 and TRBJ2-7, is as follows: KAGVTQTPRYLIKTRGQQVTLSCSPISGHRSVSWYQQTPGQGLQFLFEYFSETQRNKGNFPGRFSGRQFSNSRSEMNVSTLELGDSALYLCASSLSTYEQYFGPGTRLTVT.

This chain joins TRBV4-3 and TRBJ1-4, with D maybe TRBD1 (6 bases). The germline CDR1 and CDR2 sequences are LGHNA and YSLEER. The CDR3 totals 14 residues. V lost 0 bases and J lost 5, with 7 bases in between. The CDR3 nucleotides read TGCGCCAGCAGCCAAGAGGGGACAAATGAAAAACTGTTTTTT. It translates to CASSQEGTNEKLFF.

This clone was detected only once. The V and J genes are TRBV27 and TRBJ1-2; 7 positions agree with TRBD1. Germline V gives CDR1 MNHEY, CDR2 SMNVEV (reference sequence). The V gene end was trimmed by 9 bases and the J gene end by 7 bases; junction bases not matched to a gene: 11. The CDR3 totals 13 residues. The CDR3 reads CASHKEGASGYTF. CDR3 nucleotides: TGTGCCAGTCATAAGGAGGGGGCATCTGGCTACACCTTC.

This chain uses TRBV6-2 or TRBV6-3 with TRBJ2-6; possibly TRBD1 for D (5 bases). Per the germline V gene, CDR1 is MNHEY and CDR2 is SVGEGT. The CDR3 covers 16 residues. With 6 bases removed from V and 0 bases from J, the gap between germline ends came to 12 bases. CDR3 in amino acids: CASSRRQLSGANVLTF. The CDR3 DNA follows: TGTGCCAGCAGCCGACGACAGCTCTCTGGGGCCAACGTCCTGACTTTC.

The chain combines TRBV4-3 with TRBJ2-7, with 10 bases fitting TRBD1. Germline assignment: CDR1 LGHNA and CDR2 YSLEER. Trimming cost V 1 base and J 2 bases; bases outside gene matches: 2. The CDR3 runs 15 residues. The CDR3 is CASSQGQGATYEQYF. CDR3 sequence (DNA): TGCGCCAGCAGCCAAGGACAGGGGGCGACCTACGAGCAGTACTTC.

This sequence joins TRBV19 and TRBJ2-7, with 8 bases identical to TRBD2. Germline lookup yields CDR1 LNHDA and CDR2 SQIVND (reference sequence). CDR3 size: 15 residues. V lost 3 bases, J lost 3 bases, and 7 bases stayed unmatched. The CDR3 region is CASSILGGGIYEQYF. CDR3 nucleotides: TGTGCCAGTAGTATTCTAGGCGGGGGGATCTACGAGCAGTACTTC.

This rearrangement joins TRBV6-2 or TRBV6-3 to TRBJ2-1; D possibly corresponds to TRBD2 (6 bases). This CDR3 contains 13 residues. Trimming took off 5 bases at V and 2 bases at J, with 7 bases between the two ends. Germline CDR1 and CDR2: MNHEY and SVGEGT. The CDR3: CASSRLAYNEQFF. The CDR3 nucleotides read TGTGCCAGCAGTCGACTAGCCTACAATGAGCAGTTCTTC.

The chain couples TRBV12-2 to TRBJ1-2; TRBD1, the table's D call, was not compared with the DNA. TRBV12-2 is listed as a pseudogene. The CDR3 length is 15 residues. CDR3: CASRLKQGASYGYTF. Written as DNA, the CDR3 is TGTGCAAGTCGCTTAAAACAGGGGGCGAGCTATGGCTACACCTTC.

The J gene is TRBJ2-1, the V gene TRBV5-6, with TRBD1 matching over 8 bases. With V trimmed by 2 bases and J by 7 bases, 8 bases remained unmatched. The CDR3 contains 15 residues. Germline V gene sequence: CDR1 SGHDT, CDR2 YYEEEE. This CDR3 reads CASSFGQGYRNEQFF. CDR3 DNA sequence: TGTGCCAGCAGCTTTGGACAGGGCTACCGAAATGAGCAGTTCTTC.

The chain combines TRBV10-2 with TRBJ1-5, with D possibly being TRBD1 (5 bases). Germline V CDR1 and CDR2: WSHSY, SAAADI. This CDR3 comprises 15 residues. Deletions cut 3 bases from V and 1 base from J, with 10 bases between. CDR3 sequence (DNA): TGCGCCAGCAGTGATCGACAGAGAAGCAATCAGCCCCAGCATTTT. Translating gives CASSDRQRSNQPQHF.

The chain is built from TRBV18 and TRBJ1-5; D might be TRBD1 (6 bases). There are 13 residues in the CDR3. From germline, CDR1 is KGHSH and CDR2 LQKENI. The ends were cut back, 6 bases at V and 4 bases at J, with 10 bases in the middle. The CDR3 loop reads CASSPDRNQPQHF. CDR3 nucleotide sequence: TGTGCCAGCTCTCCAGACAGGAATCAGCCCCAGCATTTT.

This clone is large (0.1 to 1%). The rearrangement links TRBV28 to TRBJ1-4; D is perhaps TRBD1 (5 bases). The CDR3 spans 14 residues. Germline V gene data show CDR1 as MDHEN and CDR2 as SYDVKM. V shed 6 bases and J shed 0 bases, with 8 bases lying between them. The CDR3 DNA reads TGTGCCAGCAGGAGGACAACAACTAATGAAAAACTGTTTTTT. It codes for CASRRTTTNEKLFF.

Sample share makes this clone medium-sized. Distinct nucleotide sequences in the sample also encode this CDR3. J is TRBJ2-1 and V is TRBV6-5; 11 bases align to TRBD2. This CDR3 has 14 amino acids. Germline V gene sequence: CDR1 MNHEY, CDR2 SVGAGI. With V trimmed by 5 bases and J by 4 bases, 1 base remained unmatched. The CDR3 loop reads CASSRTSGYNEQFF. CDR3 DNA sequence: TGTGCCAGCAGTCGGACTAGCGGGTACAATGAGCAGTTCTTC.

The gene calls are TRBV6-2 or TRBV6-3 and TRBJ2-1; TRBD2 aligns across 8 bases. This CDR3 is 16 amino acids long. Germline V CDR1 and CDR2: MNHEY, SVGEGT. The trim removed 0 bases at V and 7 bases at J, leaving 8 bases unmatched. In nucleotides, the CDR3 is TGTGCCAGCAGTTACTCTACGGGAGGGAATACTAATGAGCAGTTCTTC. This gives the protein CASSYSTGGNTNEQFF.

The genes are TRBV7-2 and TRBJ1-2; D might be TRBD1 (5 bases). The germline V and J ends were trimmed by 5 bases and 8 bases, with 12 bases remaining between them. CDR1 is SGHTA, CDR2 FQGNSA, per germline. The CDR3 spans 12 residues. As DNA, the CDR3 is TGTGCCAGCAGCCTAGACTCAGGGGGCTACACCTTC. Its translation: CASSLDSGGYTF.

V usage is TRBV6-2 or TRBV6-3 and J usage is TRBJ2-3, with D uncertain. CDR3 length equals 16 residues. CDR1 MNHEY and CDR2 SVGEGT come from the germline V gene. V was clipped by 4 bases and J by 1 base, with 15 bases between them. This CDR3 is CASSLGRGQRTDTQYF. The CDR3 DNA follows: TGTGCCAGCAGTTTGGGTCGTGGGCAACGCACAGATACGCAGTATTTT.

This chain uses TRBV30 with TRBJ2-3; D is undetermined. The CDR3 extends over 17 amino acids. Trimming shortened V by 2 bases and J by 0 bases, and 18 bases separated the two germline ends. Per the germline V gene, CDR1 is GTSNPN and CDR2 is SVGIG (reference sequence). CDR3 nucleotide sequence: TGTGCCTGGAGTCTCCCCTATCTTCCTCCCAGCACAGATACGCAGTATTTT. Translating gives CAWSLPYLPPSTDTQYF.

The genes are TRBV15 and TRBJ2-7, with TRBD1 matching 8 bases. CDR1 is LNHNV, CDR2 YYDKDF, per germline (reference sequence). Trimming removed 4 bases from V and 6 bases from J; junction bases left unmatched: 8. The CDR3 length is 14 residues. The CDR3: CATSTRTTGGEQYF. Here the CDR3 DNA reads TGTGCCACCAGCACCAGGACTACAGGGGGCGAGCAGTACTTC.

The chain recombines TRBV5-4 with TRBJ2-3, with D unclear. Germline-derived CDR1 and CDR2 are SGHNT and YYREEE (reference sequence). The CDR3 spans 14 residues. The V end lost 0 bases, the J end lost 8 bases, and 13 bases lay between the germline ends. The CDR3 loop reads CASSLGIAQGTQYF. The CDR3 DNA sequence: TGTGCCAGCAGCTTGGGGATAGCACAAGGTACGCAGTATTTT.

The chain combines TRBV5-5 with TRBJ2-5, with D unclear. Deletions cut 3 bases from V and 0 bases from J, with 9 bases between. This CDR3 has 14 residues. Germline V gene sequence: CDR1 SGHKS, CDR2 YYEKEE (reference sequence). This CDR3 reads CASSYIKYQETQYF. In DNA form, the CDR3 reads TGTGCCAGCAGCTACATAAAGTACCAAGAGACCCAGTACTTC.

The chain links TRBV11-2 to TRBJ2-7, with D possibly being TRBD1 (5 bases). CDR1 and CDR2 from the germline V gene are SGHAT and FQNNGV. The CDR3 spans 12 residues. Trimming left V 5 bases short and J 5 bases short, with 10 bases between. The CDR3 DNA reads as TGTGCCAGCAGCCGTACCAGGGACGAGCAGTACTTC. Its translation: CASSRTRDEQYF.

The rearrangement uses TRBV7-9 and TRBJ2-3; D gene unclear. V lost 1 base, J lost 1 base, and 9 bases lay in between. The CDR3 spans 15 residues. The germline gives CDR1 SEHNR, CDR2 FQNEAQ (reference sequence). DNA for the CDR3: TGTGCCAGCAGCTTAGGTATTATTGGCACAGATACGCAGTATTTT. Protein product: CASSLGIIGTDTQYF.

The chain couples TRBV7-6 to TRBJ1-6; 11 nucleotides line up with TRBD1. This CDR3 is 19 amino acids long. With 2 bases clipped from V and 6 bases from J, the junction kept 12 bases outside the gene matches. Germline-derived CDR1 and CDR2 are SGHVS and FNYEAQ. Here the CDR3 DNA reads TGTGCCAGCAGCTTAATCGGGACAGGGGGAACGGGAACTAATTCACCCCTCCACTTT. Translation gives CASSLIGTGGTGTNSPLHF.